Described below is a single TCR beta chain sequence and its context. These data come from a study of blood T cell repertoires in COVID-19. Study background: Sites in the United States, Italy and Spain provided acute and convalescent COVID-19 samples. Sample material is recorded as cDNA or gDNA derived from T cells, B-cell-depleted T cells, or PBMCs.

Original handling: Reference gene primers were amplified, and this amplification served to estimate nucleated cell counts. Generated by immunoSEQ multiplex PCR, the TCRdb table keeps only in-frame clones and is missing some. The V and J calls and clone size are taken from that table; D and trimming were inferred from the DNA. The sample contains about 110,000 clones, around 79% of which appear only once. Sequencing input: peripheral blood. This TCR was recovered from a man aged 65-85 years with active or convalescent COVID-19.

In nucleotides, the CDR3 is TGTGCCAGCAGCTTAGGAATCCGAGCCCGCACAGATACGCAGTATTTT. Amino acid sequence: CASSLGIRARTDTQYF. This chain links TRBV11-2 with TRBJ2-3; no definite D call. This CDR3 has 16 amino acids. Germline V gives CDR1 SGHAT, CDR2 FQNNGV. Trimming removed 1 base from V and 1 base from J, with 12 bases in between.